These 32 T cell receptor beta chains share one sample of origin, sequenced in a study of blood T cells in healthy people across ages. Next came a second PCR, run for about 6 to 12 cycles, which used a sample-barcoded 5' primer along with a J-beta primer mix. One entry per CDR3 protein, called by TCRdb with MiXCR from the 5' RACE reads. The sample consists of 1.5 million to 2 million distinct CDR3 sequences, 35% to 50% of them appearing once. Sequenced sample: blood. The receptors come from a human donor in good health.

The J gene is TRBJ2-5, the V gene TRBV21-1; the D call TRBD1 from the table was never checked on the DNA. TRBV21-1 is an annotated pseudogene. There are 16 residues in the CDR3. CDR3 nucleotide sequence: TGTGCCAGCACCCGAGGCAGGCGGAGGTACCAAGAGACCCAGTACTTC. Encoded protein: CASTRGRRRYQETQYF.

This clonotype was detected only a few times. The chain joins TRBV12-3 or TRBV12-4 to TRBJ1-2, with TRBD1 identical over 8 bases. This CDR3 is built from 14 residues. V shed 7 bases and J 2 bases; nucleotides not matched to a gene: 6. The CDR3: CASTIRGRNYGYTF. As DNA, the CDR3 is TGTGCCAGCACCATCAGGGGGCGAAACTATGGCTACACCTTC.

This clonotype was observed a handful of times. The chain has TRBV6-5 and TRBJ2-1; a possible D gene is TRBD2 (5 bases). Per the germline V gene, CDR1 is MNHEY and CDR2 is SVGAGI. Deletions cut 0 bases from V and 7 bases from J, with 13 bases between. CDR3 size: 15 residues. CDR3 sequence (DNA): TGTGCCAGCAGTTACTCATTCACTAGGTCTAATGAGCAGTTCTTC. Translation: CASSYSFTRSNEQFF.

This chain joins TRBV3-1 and TRBJ1-1, with 8 positions matching TRBD1. This CDR3 has 13 residues. V shed 3 bases, J shed 11 bases, and the junction held 8 bases outside the gene matches. Germline CDR1 and CDR2: LGHDT and YNNKEL (reference sequence). The CDR3: CASSQMDRVSAFF. CDR3 bases: TGTGCCAGCAGCCAGATGGACAGGGTGAGCGCTTTCTTT.

This clonotype came up once. The chain combines TRBV7-8 with TRBJ2-1; tentatively, D is TRBD2 (5 bases). This CDR3 comprises 14 residues. CDR1 and CDR2 from the germline V gene are SGHVS and FQNEAQ. V lost 4 bases to trimming and J lost 5 bases, with 12 bases between them. DNA of the CDR3: TGTGCCAGCAGCTCGACGGGGAGCCACAATGAGCAGTTCTTC. It codes for CASSSTGSHNEQFF.

This chain links TRBV6-5 with TRBJ1-1, with 8 bases matching TRBD1. With 0 bases clipped from V and 5 bases from J, the junction kept 8 bases outside the gene matches. The CDR3 is made up of 16 amino acids. Germline lookup yields CDR1 MNHEY and CDR2 SVGAGI. CDR3 in amino acids: CASSYSSGQVRTEAFF. CDR3 coding DNA: TGTGCCAGCAGTTACTCGTCGGGACAGGTGAGGACTGAAGCTTTCTTT.

This chain connects TRBV7-2 to TRBJ2-1; D is unclear. Trimming shortened V by 5 bases and J by 11 bases, and 13 bases separated the two germline ends. The CDR3 covers 12 residues. From germline, CDR1 is SGHTA and CDR2 FQGNSA. The CDR3 DNA is TGTGCCAGCAGCCCTCTGGCCCCTAAGCAGTTCTTC. This gives the protein CASSPLAPKQFF.

V is TRBV25-1 and J is TRBJ2-4, with D perhaps TRBD2 (6 bases). The assigned J gene may be wrong: the sequence end matches TRBJ2-7 better. Germline V gene sequence: CDR1 MGHDK, CDR2 SYGVNS. The CDR3 consists of 15 residues. The CDR3 is CASNVEGRLSYEQYF. The DNA for the CDR3 is TGTGCCAGCAACGTGGAGGGAAGGTTGTCCTACGAGCAGTACTTC.

This clonotype was picked up a small number of times. In DNA, the CDR3 is TGTGCCAGCAGTACCCACAGGGGGTTGAGGAACACCTTC. Translated, it gives CASSTHRGLRNTF. V is TRBV28 and J is TRBJ1-2; 8 bases align to TRBD1. The CDR3 is 13 amino acids. The germline gives CDR1 MDHEN, CDR2 SYDVKM. V was clipped by 5 bases and J by 12 bases; unmatched bases: 11.

The chain joins TRBV6-2 or TRBV6-3 to TRBJ1-2; TRBD1 matches 7 bases. This CDR3 region has 14 residues. The trim removed 7 bases at V and 5 bases at J, leaving 10 bases unmatched. Germline values: CDR1 MNHEY, CDR2 SVGEGT. The CDR3 protein is CASIGGGAWYGYTF. The CDR3 DNA follows: TGTGCCAGCATTGGAGGGGGCGCCTGGTATGGCTACACCTTC.

The rearrangement joins TRBV24-1 to TRBJ1-5, with 7 bases fitting TRBD1. Trimming at V came to 4 bases and at J to 0 bases, leaving 2 bases not matched to a gene. Germline V gene sequence: CDR1 KGHDR, CDR2 SFDVKD. This CDR3 comprises 15 residues. For the CDR3, the DNA is TGTGCCACCAGTGAGGGGACAGATAGCAATCAGCCCCAGCATTTT. Translated, it gives CATSEGTDSNQPQHF.

The genes are TRBV7-9 and TRBJ2-1, with 10 bases identical to TRBD2. V dropped 5 bases and J dropped 8; count of bases not matched to a gene: 6. Germline loops: CDR1 SEHNR, CDR2 FQNEAQ (reference sequence). The CDR3 contains 14 residues. The CDR3 DNA reads TGTGCCAGCAGCGATAGCGGGGGGAAGGATGAGCAGTTCTTC. Translating it yields CASSDSGGKDEQFF.

The chain joins TRBV5-1 to TRBJ2-5, with D maybe TRBD1 (6 bases). Per the germline V gene, CDR1 is SGHRS and CDR2 is YFSETQ. The CDR3 is 17 residues long. V gave up 2 bases and J gave up 5 bases, with 22 bases separating them. CDR3 in amino acids: CASSFRTASVLGETQYF. CDR3 nucleotides: TGCGCCAGCAGCTTCCGGACAGCGTCGGTCCTTGGGGAGACCCAGTACTTC.

This clonotype was observed a few times. The V and J genes are TRBV29-1 and TRBJ1-2; the D is unclear. Germline loops: CDR1 SQVTM, CDR2 ANQGSEA. V was clipped by 5 bases and J by 7 bases, with 11 bases between them. CDR3 length equals 11 residues. The DNA of the CDR3 is TGCAGCGTTTCGTGGATTGGTGGCTACACCTTC. Translation: CSVSWIGGYTF.

The CDR3 here is CATLVGQGILPDTQYF. The CDR3 DNA reads TGTGCCACCTTGGTTGGACAGGGGATCCTCCCAGATACGCAGTATTTT. This chain uses TRBV6-6 with TRBJ2-3; the match to TRBD1 covers 9 bases. This CDR3 region has 16 residues. Losses at the gene ends were 10 bases for V and 4 bases for J; bases not matched to a gene: 15. Germline V lookup: CDR1 MNHNY, CDR2 SVGAGI (reference sequence).

This clonotype showed up just a few times. The chain combines TRBV12-3 or TRBV12-4 with TRBJ2-5; 9 bases agree with TRBD2. Germline trimming cut 3 bases from V and 6 bases from J; bases unmatched to any gene: 8. The CDR3 length is 15 residues. CDR3 loop: CASSLRSAGGKTQYF. In nucleotides, the CDR3 is TGTGCCAGCAGTTTGAGGTCAGCGGGGGGCAAGACCCAGTACTTC.

This clonotype has a handful of counts. The chain is built from TRBV15 and TRBJ2-7, with D unclear. The germline V gene encodes CDR1 LNHNV and CDR2 YYDKDF (reference sequence). This CDR3 is built from 15 residues. V was clipped by 0 bases and J by 4 bases, with 13 bases between them. The CDR3 nucleotides read TGTGCCACCAGCAGAGATCGTCTGACTCTATACGAGCAGTACTTC. This codes for CATSRDRLTLYEQYF.

This clonotype appeared a few times. The rearrangement joins TRBV12-3 or TRBV12-4 to TRBJ2-3, with D perhaps TRBD2 (6 bases). The CDR3 consists of 14 residues. V lost 7 bases and J lost 2, with 13 bases in between. The CDR3 here is CASKTGLSTDTQYF. The CDR3 coding sequence is TGTGCCAGCAAGACGGGACTCTCCACAGATACGCAGTATTTT.

The chain is built from TRBV4-1 and TRBJ1-3; TRBD1 agrees at 7 bases. The CDR3 length is 16 residues. Germline CDR1 and CDR2: MGHRA and YSYEKL. The trim removed 4 bases at V and 0 bases at J, leaving 6 bases unmatched. This CDR3 reads CASSPGDRNSGNTIYF. The CDR3 coding sequence is TGCGCCAGCAGCCCGGGGGACAGAAACTCTGGAAACACCATATATTTT.

This clonotype was seen more than once but under ten times. The gene calls are TRBV7-9 and TRBJ2-5; TRBD1 matches at 9 bases. Germline CDR1 is SEHNR and CDR2 is FQNEAQ (reference sequence). Losses at the gene ends were 5 bases for V and 7 bases for J; bases not matched to a gene: 8. CDR3 length: 14 amino acids. The CDR3 is CASSEGGQGRTQYF. The CDR3 coding sequence is TGTGCCAGCAGCGAGGGGGGACAGGGAAGGACCCAGTACTTC. The entire variable domain, with the rest obtained from reference TRBV7-9 and TRBJ2-5, is as follows: DTGVSQNPRHKITKRGQNVTFRCDPISEHNRLYWYRQTLGQGPEFLTYFQNEAQLEKSRLLSDRFSAERPKGSFSTLEIQRTEQGDSAMYLCASSEGGQGRTQYFGPGTRLLVL.

This rearrangement joins TRBV18 to TRBJ2-4; D possibly corresponds to TRBD1 (5 bases). The J call may be in error: the DNA end matches TRBJ2-7 better. The CDR3 contains 15 residues. CDR1 and CDR2 from the germline V gene are KGHSH and LQKENI. This chain's CDR3 is CASSPRKEQAVEQYF. DNA of the CDR3: TGTGCCAGCTCACCACGTAAGGAACAGGCGGTCGAGCAGTACTTC.

The rearrangement joins TRBV6-1 to TRBJ1-1, with unresolved D. The CDR3 loop spans 15 amino acids. V was shortened by 4 bases and J by 1 base, with 13 bases between the two germline ends. From germline, CDR1 is MNHNS and CDR2 SASEGT. The CDR3 loop is CASSALLGPNTEAFF. The CDR3 coding sequence is TGTGCCAGCAGTGCACTCCTAGGCCCGAACACTGAAGCTTTCTTT.

This clonotype turned up a few times. The junction shows a germline mismatch at one end, possibly a read error. J is TRBJ2-7 and V is TRBV4-1; TRBD1 matches 12 bases. CDR3 length: 17 residues. Germline V CDR1 and CDR2: MGHRA, YSYEKL. The CDR3 DNA is TGCGCCGGCAGCCAATTTTTGTCCGGGACAGGGGGCAACGAGCAGTACTTC. It translates to CAGSQFLSGTGGNEQYF.

In this sample, this clonotype turned up many times. A read error may produce the germline difference seen at one junction end. The J gene is TRBJ2-7, the V gene TRBV29-1; the D gene is possibly TRBD1 (5 bases). Germline V gene sequence: CDR1 SQVTM, CDR2 ANQGSEA. The CDR3 contains 13 residues. The CDR3 is CSVEWTPSNEQYF. CDR3 bases: TGCAGCGTTGAATGGACACCCTCCAACGAGCAGTACTTC.

This clonotype was picked up many times. V gene TRBV4-3 combines with J gene TRBJ2-7; D is undetermined. This CDR3 spans 14 amino acids. Germline V gives CDR1 LGHNA, CDR2 YSLEER. V shed 0 bases and J shed 0 bases, with 6 bases lying between them. The CDR3 DNA follows: TGCGCCAGCAGCCAAGATTCAGGCTCCTACGAGCAGTACTTC. It codes for CASSQDSGSYEQYF.

This clonotype was seen more than once but under ten times. This chain uses TRBV7-2 with TRBJ2-7, with D possibly being TRBD2 (6 bases). The better agreement between TRBJ2-5 and the DNA end casts doubt on the J call. Germline V gene lookup returns CDR1 SGHTA and CDR2 FQGNSA. This CDR3 region has 14 residues. CDR3: CASSLVLAGGTQYF. CDR3 DNA sequence: TGTGCCAGCAGCTTAGTCCTAGCCGGGGGGACCCAGTACTTC.

V is TRBV7-2 and J is TRBJ2-5; a possible D gene is TRBD2 (6 bases). The CDR3 consists of 16 residues. V was shortened by 4 bases and J by 2 bases, with 17 bases between the two germline ends. CDR1 and CDR2 from the germline V gene are SGHTA and FQGNSA. Written as DNA, the CDR3 is TGTGCCAGCAGCTCAGGCCCTAGCGCCTCGCAAGAGACCCAGTACTTC. It encodes CASSSGPSASQETQYF.

The chain has TRBV7-2 and TRBJ1-5; 7 bases fit TRBD1. With 2 bases clipped from V and 7 bases from J, the junction kept 5 bases outside the gene matches. Germline-derived CDR1 and CDR2 are SGHTA and FQGNSA. The CDR3 is made up of 14 amino acids. The DNA of the CDR3 is TGTGCCAGCAGCTTAACAGGGGTCTGGCAGCCCCAGCATTTT. It specifies CASSLTGVWQPQHF.

The gene calls are TRBV11-2 and TRBJ2-5, with 8 nucleotides matching TRBD1. Germline loops: CDR1 SGHAT, CDR2 FQNNGV. V lost 4 bases, J lost 4 bases, and 8 bases stayed unmatched. The CDR3 consists of 15 residues. This CDR3 reads CASSSSQGARETQYF. The DNA of the CDR3 is TGTGCCAGCAGCTCTAGCCAGGGGGCAAGAGAGACCCAGTACTTC.

This clonotype came up a few times. The chain carries TRBV6-7 and TRBJ1-2; D call uncertain. TRBV6-7 is an ORF, with its function uncertain. Trimming removed 0 bases from V and 1 base from J, with 15 bases in between. The CDR3 is made up of 17 amino acids. The CDR3 DNA sequence: TGTGCCAGCAGTTACTCTCCCGGCAGACCGATTAACTATGGCTACACCTTC. The encoded protein is CASSYSPGRPINYGYTF.

This chain uses TRBV6-6 with TRBJ1-5, with 7 bases fitting TRBD1. Germline loops: CDR1 MNHNY, CDR2 SVGAGI (reference sequence). This CDR3 is built from 15 residues. V gave up 8 bases and J gave up 1 base; unmatched junction bases: 8. CDR3 loop: CASANRGASNQPQHF. The CDR3, as DNA: TGTGCCAGCGCCAACAGGGGTGCAAGCAATCAGCCCCAGCATTTT.

This CDR3 is CASSYSRAQNQPQHF. The CDR3 DNA sequence: TGTGCCAGCAGTTACTCCAGGGCCCAAAATCAGCCCCAGCATTTT. The chain couples TRBV6-5 to TRBJ1-5, with D tentatively TRBD1 (5 bases). Germline V lookup: CDR1 MNHEY, CDR2 SVGAGI. This CDR3 has 15 amino acids. V was trimmed by 0 bases and J by 4 bases, leaving 10 bases between them.